This T cell receptor beta chain was captured in a study of immune evolution from preneoplasia to lung adenocarcinoma. Study at large: HLA loss of heterozygosity: approximately 7.5% AIS, around 16% MIA, around 35% ADC, none AAH.

Between the mid-2010s and the late 2010s, patients underwent resection in Japan or China. Trimming took 7 bases from V and 2 from J, leaving 14 bases between them. This CDR3 region has 14 residues. Germline V gives CDR1 SGDLS, CDR2 YYNGEE. TCRdb keeps only in-frame clones here, not all; method: immunoSEQ multiplex PCR. The table lists over 6,000 clones, roughly 81% of them singletons. The chain employs TRBV9 and TRBJ2-3; possible D gene TRBD1, 5 bases. The TCR originated in a person between 45 and 65 years old with lung adenocarcinoma. Sample: FFPE invasive lung adenocarcinoma tissue. CDR3 nucleotide sequence: TGTGCCAGCGCCGTTGGACAAATCACAGATACGCAGTATTTT. It translates to CASAVGQITDTQYF.